This T cell receptor (beta chain) was identified in a study of blood T cell repertoires in COVID-19. The overall study: From T cells, B-cell-depleted T cells, or PBMCs came the material, which was cDNA or gDNA.

After removal of 5 bases from V and 6 bases from J, the junction contained 6 bases not matched to a gene. CDR1 and CDR2 from the germline V gene are MDHEN and SYDVKM. The CDR3 is made up of 14 amino acids. Cohort 3 donors counted as recovered after two negative PCRs, clearance, or resolved symptoms. Original analysis: Reference gene primer amplification in the assay estimated nucleated cell counts. The data were produced by immunoSEQ multiplex PCR, yet TCRdb's version contains in-frame clones alone and is incomplete. V and J calls and clone size come straight from that table; D and trimming were deduced from the DNA. The data contain about 250,000 clones, approximately 90% of them seen just once; the ten biggest clones take up about 3%.

The chain uses TRBV28 and TRBJ1-5; 8 bases are shared with TRBD1. This clonotype was sampled from a woman aged 50 to 60 who had recovered from COVID-19. The sample comprised PBMCs or T cells enriched from blood (not recorded which). In nucleotides, the CDR3 is TGTGCCAGCAGTCCGACAGGGGCAGGTCAGCCCCAGCATTTT. Protein: CASSPTGAGQPQHF.